This T cell receptor beta chain came from a study of identical twins. cDNA molecules carried unique molecular identifiers, and template switching added a universal primer site. TCRdb ran MiXCR on the 5' RACE reads and lists one entry per CDR3 protein. The sample has about 430,000 distinct CDR3 sequences; approximately 17% are singletons. Study-level results: Fewer insertions characterized abundant cord blood beta clonotypes, whereas memory repertoires showed none. Not following the same donors, the study drew its conclusions from cross-sectional statistical analysis.

This clonotype has more than one count but fewer than ten. What it binds is unknown. Sequenced: naive T cells sorted from blood. The receptor was derived from a man between 50 and 59 years old in good health.

The CDR3 spells CASRPASDYEQYF. The CDR3 DNA reads as TGTGCCAGCAGGCCAGCCTCCGACTACGAGCAGTACTTC. The V gene is TRBV27, the J gene TRBJ2-7; unclear D gene. From germline, CDR1 is MNHEY and CDR2 SMNVEV (reference sequence). The CDR3 is 13 residues long. Trimming left V 6 bases short and J 3 bases short, with 12 bases between.